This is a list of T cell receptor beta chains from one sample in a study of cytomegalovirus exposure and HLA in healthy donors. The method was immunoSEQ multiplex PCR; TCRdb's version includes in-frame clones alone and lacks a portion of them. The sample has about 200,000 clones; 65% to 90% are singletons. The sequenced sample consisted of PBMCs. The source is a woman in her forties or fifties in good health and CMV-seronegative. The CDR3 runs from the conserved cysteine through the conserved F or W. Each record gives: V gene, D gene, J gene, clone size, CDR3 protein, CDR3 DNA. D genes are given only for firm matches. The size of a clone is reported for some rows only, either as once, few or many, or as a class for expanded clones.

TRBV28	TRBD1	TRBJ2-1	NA	CASRKGQGSYNEQFF	TGTGCCAGCAGGAAGGGACAGGGCTCCTACAATGAGCAGTTCTTC
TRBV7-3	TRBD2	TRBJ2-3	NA	CASSLFGGITDTQYF	TGTGCCAGCAGCTTATTCGGGGGGATCACAGATACGCAGTATTTT
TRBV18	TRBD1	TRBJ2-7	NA	CASSIGQGSYEQYF	TGTGCCAGCTCAATCGGACAGGGTTCCTACGAGCAGTACTTC
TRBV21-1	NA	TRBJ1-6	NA	CASSSIPTRGFPLHF	TGTGCCAGCAGCAGCATCCCGACCAGGGGTTTCCCCCTCCACTTT
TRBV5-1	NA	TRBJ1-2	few	CASSLQPSANYGYTF	TGCGCCAGCAGCTTGCAGCCCAGCGCTAACTATGGCTACACCTTC
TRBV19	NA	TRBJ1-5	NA	CASRDSGSRQHF	TGTGCGAGCCGGGACTCCGGGAGCCGCCAGCATTTT
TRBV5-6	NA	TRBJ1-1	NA	CASRPLGGGTEAFF	TGTGCCAGCAGACCCCTTGGGGGAGGGACTGAAGCTTTCTTT
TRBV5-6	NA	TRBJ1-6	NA	CASSLWSTRPLHF	TGTGCCAGCAGCTTATGGTCCACCAGGCCCCTCCACTTT
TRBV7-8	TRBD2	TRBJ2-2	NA	CASNSGLAGVYTGELFF	TGTGCCAGCAACAGCGGACTAGCGGGAGTTTACACCGGGGAGCTGTTTTTT
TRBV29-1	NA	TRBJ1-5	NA	CSVGQGLSNQPQHF	TGCAGCGTTGGTCAGGGGCTCTCAAATCAGCCCCAGCATTTT
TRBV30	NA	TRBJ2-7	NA	CAWSVSTYEQYF	TGTGCCTGGAGTGTTTCCACATACGAGCAGTACTTC
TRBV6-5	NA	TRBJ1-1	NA	CASSALRENTEAFF	TGTGCCAGCAGTGCCTTACGGGAGAACACTGAAGCTTTCTTT
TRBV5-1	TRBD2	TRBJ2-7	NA	CASSLAAGGSYEQYF	TGCGCCAGCAGCTTGGCAGCGGGAGGCTCCTACGAGCAGTACTTC
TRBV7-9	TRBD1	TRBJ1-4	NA	CASSEGQSNEKLFF	TGTGCCAGCAGCGAGGGACAGAGTAATGAAAAACTGTTTTTT
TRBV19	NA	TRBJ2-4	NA	CASSSRPSAKNIQYF	TGTGCCAGTAGTTCTAGACCTTCAGCCAAAAACATTCAGTACTTC
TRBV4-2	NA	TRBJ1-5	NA	CASSQDRGSYSNQPQHF	TGTGCCAGCAGCCAAGATCGGGGAAGTTATAGCAATCAGCCCCAGCATTTT
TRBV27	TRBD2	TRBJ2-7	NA	CASRTSGSYEQYF	TGTGCCAGCCGGACTAGCGGGTCCTACGAGCAGTACTTC
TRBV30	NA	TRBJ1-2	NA	CAWSVVGGYTF	TGTGCCTGGAGTGTGGTCGGGGGCTACACCTTC
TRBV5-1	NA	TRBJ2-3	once	CASSLVNIRVSTDTQYF	TGCGCCAGCAGCTTGGTGAATATCAGGGTTAGCACAGATACGCAGTATTTT
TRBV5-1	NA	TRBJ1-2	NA	CASSPTAYYGYTF	TGCGCCAGCAGCCCGACAGCCTACTATGGCTACACCTTC
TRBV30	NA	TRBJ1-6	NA	CAWSLVNSPLHF	TGTGCCTGGAGTCTTGTTAATTCACCCCTCCACTTT
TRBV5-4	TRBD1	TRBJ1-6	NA	CASSDFGDRGSPLHF	TGTGCCAGCAGCGACTTCGGGGACAGGGGTTCACCCCTCCACTTT
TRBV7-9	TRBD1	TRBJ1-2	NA	CASSYDTGQNYGYTF	TGTGCCAGCAGCTACGATACGGGACAGAACTATGGCTACACCTTC
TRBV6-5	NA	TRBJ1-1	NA	CASTSLRDTEAFF	TGTGCCAGCACGTCACTTCGTGACACTGAAGCTTTCTTT
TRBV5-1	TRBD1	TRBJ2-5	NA	CASSLLGGPQETQYF	TGCGCCAGCAGCTTGCTAGGGGGCCCTCAAGAGACCCAGTACTTC
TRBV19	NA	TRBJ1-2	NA	CASSPTEMDGYTF	TGTGCCAGTAGTCCGACTGAAATGGATGGCTACACCTTC
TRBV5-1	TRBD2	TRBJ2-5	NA	CASSRALTSGEETQYF	TGCGCCAGCAGCAGAGCTTTGACTAGCGGGGAAGAGACCCAGTACTTC
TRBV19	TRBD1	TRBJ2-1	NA	CASSITSGTGYYNEQFF	TGTGCCAGTAGTATAACTTCGGGGACAGGATACTACAATGAGCAGTTCTTC
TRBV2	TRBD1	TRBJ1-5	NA	CASSDGTGRFQPQHF	TGTGCCAGCAGTGATGGGACAGGTCGGTTTCAGCCCCAGCATTTT
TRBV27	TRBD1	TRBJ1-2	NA	CASSLYRTGPLVWTF	TGTGCCAGCAGTTTATACCGGACAGGGCCTTTGGTTTGGACCTTC
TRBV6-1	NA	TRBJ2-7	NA	CARGSDSDEQYF	TGTGCCAGAGGCAGTGACTCTGACGAGCAGTACTTC
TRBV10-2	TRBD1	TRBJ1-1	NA	CASNPTGGTEAFF	TGCGCCAGCAACCCGACAGGGGGCACTGAAGCTTTCTTT
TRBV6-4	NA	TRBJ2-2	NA	CASSATVTGELFF	TGTGCCAGCAGTGCCACAGTCACCGGGGAGCTGTTTTTT
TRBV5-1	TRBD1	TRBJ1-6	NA	CASSPSPGTGDSPLHF	TGCGCCAGCAGCCCATCTCCCGGGACAGGGGATTCACCCCTCCACTTT
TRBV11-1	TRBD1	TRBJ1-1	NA	CASSSGTGAFF	TGTGCCAGCAGCTCCGGGACAGGGGCTTTCTTT
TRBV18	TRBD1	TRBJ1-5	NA	CASSHRGLTSNQPQHF	TGTGCCAGCTCACACAGGGGTCTGACTAGCAATCAGCCCCAGCATTTT
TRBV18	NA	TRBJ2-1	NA	CASSSRAAWPEQFF	TGTGCCAGCTCATCCAGGGCAGCTTGGCCTGAGCAGTTCTTC
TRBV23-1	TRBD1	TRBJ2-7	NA	CASTGDRSYEQYF	TGCGCCAGCACCGGGGACAGATCCTACGAGCAGTACTTC
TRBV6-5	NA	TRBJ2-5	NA	CATAGTVQETQYF	TGTGCCACCGCAGGGACTGTTCAAGAGACCCAGTACTTC
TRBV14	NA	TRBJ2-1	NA	CASSLQVAINEQFF	TGTGCCAGCAGCCTACAAGTGGCCATCAATGAGCAGTTCTTC
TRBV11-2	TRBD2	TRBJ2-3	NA	CASSLEAAGATDTQYF	TGTGCCAGCAGCTTAGAGGCAGCGGGAGCCACAGATACGCAGTATTTT
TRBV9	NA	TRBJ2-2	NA	CASSVGGPRTGELFF	TGTGCCAGCAGCGTAGGGGGGCCACGGACCGGGGAGCTGTTTTTT
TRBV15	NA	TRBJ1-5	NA	CATSRDPIEVNQPQHF	TGTGCCACCAGCAGAGACCCAATAGAGGTCAATCAGCCCCAGCATTTT
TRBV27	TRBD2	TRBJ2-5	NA	CASSLVSGMAETQYF	TGTGCCAGCAGTTTAGTTAGCGGGATGGCAGAGACCCAGTACTTC
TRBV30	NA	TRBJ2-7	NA	CACTTGTHSYEQYF	TGTGCCTGTACTACAGGGACCCACTCCTACGAGCAGTACTTC
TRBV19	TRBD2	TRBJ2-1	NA	CASSASSRSRERLAGDEQFF	TGTGCCAGTAGTGCCTCCTCCAGGTCCCGGGAGAGACTAGCTGGGGATGAGCAGTTCTTC
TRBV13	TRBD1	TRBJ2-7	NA	CASSPTGNEQYF	TGTGCCAGCAGCCCGACAGGGAACGAGCAGTACTTC
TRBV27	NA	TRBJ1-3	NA	CASSLSSGYSGNTIYF	TGTGCCAGCAGTTTAAGCTCCGGTTACTCTGGAAACACCATATATTTT
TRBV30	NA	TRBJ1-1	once	CAWSRRQDEAFF	TGTGCCTGGAGCAGGAGACAGGATGAAGCTTTCTTT
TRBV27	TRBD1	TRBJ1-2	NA	CASRAGTGVAYGYTF	TGTGCCAGCAGAGCCGGGACAGGGGTTGCCTATGGCTACACCTTC
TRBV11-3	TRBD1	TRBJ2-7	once	CASSPGTGGPYEQYF	TGTGCCAGCAGCCCCGGGACAGGGGGACCCTACGAGCAGTACTTC
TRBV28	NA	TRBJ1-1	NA	CASSSSRALNTEAFF	TGTGCCAGCAGTTCAAGCAGGGCTCTGAACACTGAAGCTTTCTTT
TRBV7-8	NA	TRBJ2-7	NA	CASSFGGGARYEQYF	TGTGCCAGCAGCTTCGGAGGGGGGGCCCGTTACGAGCAGTACTTC
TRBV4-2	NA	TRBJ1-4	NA	CASSQELTQTATNEKLFF	TGTGCCAGCAGCCAAGAGTTAACGCAGACTGCAACTAATGAAAAACTGTTTTTT